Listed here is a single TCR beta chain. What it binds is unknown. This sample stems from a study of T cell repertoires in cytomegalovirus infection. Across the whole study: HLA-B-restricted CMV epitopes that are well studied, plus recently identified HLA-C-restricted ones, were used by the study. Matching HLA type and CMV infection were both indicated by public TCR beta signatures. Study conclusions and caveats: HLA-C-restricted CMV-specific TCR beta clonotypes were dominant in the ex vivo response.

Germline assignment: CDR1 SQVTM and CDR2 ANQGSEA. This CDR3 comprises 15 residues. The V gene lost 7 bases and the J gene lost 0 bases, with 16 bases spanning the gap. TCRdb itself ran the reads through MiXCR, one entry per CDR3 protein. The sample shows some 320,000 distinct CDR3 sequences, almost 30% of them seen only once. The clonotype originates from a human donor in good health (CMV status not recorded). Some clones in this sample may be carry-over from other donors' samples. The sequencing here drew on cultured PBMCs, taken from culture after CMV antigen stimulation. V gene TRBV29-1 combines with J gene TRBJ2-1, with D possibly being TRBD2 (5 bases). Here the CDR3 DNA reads TGCAGCGCGCTCTTGGACTGGAGCTCCTACAATGAGCAGTTCTTC. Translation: CSALLDWSSYNEQFF.